Presented here are 12 T cell receptor beta chains from one specimen sequenced in a study of shared clonotypes between healthy human individuals (dated by TCRdb to about 2020). The protocol used for the library was the immunoSEQ multiplex PCR assay. TCRdb mirrors the immuneACCESS table, restricted to in-frame sequences. Some clones are absent from its copies; in checked studies, under half trace to an unresolved V gene, and the reason for the others is unknown. This sample lists about 1.5 million clones; approximately 98% were detected once. The ten largest clones capture approximately 0.45% of the sample. What was sequenced was naive CD4+ T cells sorted from blood. Read against the paper, the sample's cell subset or site label means: CD45RA+ positively selected. These receptors came from a man aged 25 to 40 in good health.

The chain joins TRBV7-9 to TRBJ2-6, with 7 bases matching TRBD1. The J segment lost 1 base and the V segment lost 5 bases, leaving 2 bases of the junction unmatched. The germline V gene has CDR1 SEHNR and CDR2 FQNEAQ (reference sequence). CDR3 length: 15 amino acids. The CDR3 here is CASSTGVSGANVLTF. The CDR3 DNA follows: TGTGCCAGCAGCACAGGGGTTTCTGGGGCCAACGTCCTGACTTTC.

V usage is TRBV27 and J usage is TRBJ2-5; 8 bases fit TRBD1. Germline values: CDR1 MNHEY, CDR2 SMNVEV (reference sequence). V trimming: 3 bases; J trimming: 6 bases; junction bases outside the gene matches: 6. CDR3 length equals 14 residues. The CDR3 loop is CASSFQGAEKTQYF. The DNA of the CDR3 is TGTGCCAGCAGTTTTCAGGGGGCCGAAAAGACCCAGTACTTC.

Comment on this clone: Other DNA sequences from this sample encode an identical CDR3 as well. The CDR3 DNA is TGTGCCAGCAGCCTCACAGGGGCCAACTATGGCTACACCTTC. This translates into CASSLTGANYGYTF. The rearrangement links TRBV5-4 to TRBJ1-2, with 7 bases fitting TRBD1. From germline, CDR1 is SGHNT and CDR2 YYREEE (reference sequence). The V and J ends lost 4 bases and 2 bases, in that order; junction bases with no gene match: 5. This CDR3 has 14 residues.

This rearrangement joins TRBV5-1 to TRBJ1-4; D is unclear. This CDR3 is built from 14 residues. V shed 1 base and J shed 5 bases, with 9 bases lying between them. The germline V gene has CDR1 SGHRS and CDR2 YFSETQ. The CDR3 sequence is CASSLYLGNEKLFF. The CDR3 DNA follows: TGCGCCAGCAGCTTGTATCTCGGGAATGAAAAACTGTTTTTT.

The CDR3 DNA reads as TGTGCCAGCAGCTTAAGGGACTCACGAGACAATGAGCAGTTCTTC. It specifies CASSLRDSRDNEQFF. This chain links TRBV7-3 with TRBJ2-1; the D gene is possibly TRBD2 (6 bases). Trimming took 1 base from V and 5 from J, leaving 12 bases between them. CDR1 SGHTA and CDR2 FQGTGA come from the germline V gene. The CDR3 runs to 15 residues.

This clone was picked up one time. The chain is built from TRBV10-1 and TRBJ2-2; 9 nucleotides match TRBD1. Germline trimming cut 8 bases from V and 2 bases from J; bases unmatched to any gene: 24. CDR1 and CDR2 from the germline V gene are WNHNN and SYGVQD (reference sequence). This CDR3 has 21 residues. The CDR3 DNA reads as TGCGCCAGCCATCCCGGGACAGGGCCATTTGGGGGACCCTCTAACACCGGGGAGCTGTTTTTT. Translation gives CASHPGTGPFGGPSNTGELFF.

The J gene is TRBJ2-7, the V gene TRBV5-6; perhaps TRBD1 as D (5 bases). The CDR3 length is 17 residues. Germline assignment: CDR1 SGHDT and CDR2 YYEEEE. V was pared by 6 bases and J by 2 bases, with 24 bases between. This chain's CDR3 is CASTTVGQGIRTYEQYF. CDR3 nucleotides: TGTGCCAGCACCACAGTGGGCCAGGGTATAAGGACCTACGAGCAGTACTTC. The full variable domain, its missing parts supplied by reference TRBV5-6 and TRBJ2-7, is DAGVTQSPTHLIKTRGQQVTLRCSPKSGHDTVSWYQQALGQGPQFIFQYYEEEERQRGNFPDRFSGHQFPNYSSELNVNALLLGDSALYLCASTTVGQGIRTYEQYFGPGTRLTVT.

The CDR3 DNA reads as TGTGCCAGCAGCTCATGGGACAGGACCTATGGCTACACCTTC. Translation: CASSSWDRTYGYTF. The chain combines TRBV11-2 with TRBJ1-2, with 8 bases that match TRBD1. The V segment lost 4 bases and the J segment 4 bases; nucleotides outside the gene matches: 5. This CDR3 has 14 residues. CDR1 is SGHAT, CDR2 FQNNGV, per germline.

The rearrangement uses TRBV2 and TRBJ2-1; 12 nucleotides align to TRBD2. CDR3 length: 22 amino acids. CDR1 is SNHLY and CDR2 is FYNNEI in the germline V gene. The junction had 25 bases not matched to a gene; V was cut back by 2 bases and J by 8 bases. The CDR3 nucleotides are TGTGCCAGCAGTGAACCCTCTGGAGGGCTAGAGGGGGGACTAGCGGGTCGGTATGAGCAGTTCTTC. This gives the protein CASSEPSGGLEGGLAGRYEQFF.

V and J are TRBV5-4 and TRBJ2-3, with 8 nucleotides matching TRBD1. Trimming cost V 4 bases and J 2 bases; bases outside gene matches: 9. CDR1 and CDR2 from the germline V gene are SGHNT and YYREEE (reference sequence). This CDR3 has 16 residues. CDR3 sequence (DNA): TGTGCCAGCAGCCGGGGACAGGAGTTATACACAGATACGCAGTATTTT. It encodes CASSRGQELYTDTQYF.

The chain has TRBV7-2 and TRBJ2-1; 7 positions agree with TRBD1. Trimming cost V 5 bases and J 5 bases; bases outside gene matches: 12. This CDR3 is built from 16 residues. Per germline, CDR1 SGHTA and CDR2 FQGNSA. CDR3 amino acids: CASSPRDRVGNNEQFF. CDR3 sequence (DNA): TGTGCCAGCAGCCCACGTGACAGGGTAGGGAACAATGAGCAGTTCTTC.

Regarding this clone: An end of the junction does not agree with germline; a read error may underlie this. The V gene is TRBV7-7, the J gene TRBJ2-7; a weak D match, TRBD2 (7 bases). Germline lookup yields CDR1 SSHAT and CDR2 FNYEAQ (reference sequence). This CDR3 has 13 amino acids. CDR3 amino acids: CASSSGGQGEQYF. The CDR3 coding sequence is TGTGCTAGCAGCTCCGGGGGGCAGGGCGAGCAGTACTTC.